Sequencing of this TCR beta chain was carried out in a study of monozygotic twins with inflammatory bowel disease. TCRdb reanalyzed the 5' RACE reads, giving one entry per CDR3 protein sequence and no DNA. The table counts about 300,000 distinct CDR3 sequences; about 5% lies in the top ten. Germline assignment: CDR1 SEHNR and CDR2 FQNEAQ (reference sequence). The CDR3 runs to 14 residues. The J gene is TRBJ2-6, the V gene TRBV7-9. This TCR derives from a human donor with ulcerative colitis or Crohn's disease, or a healthy co-twin of an affected twin (not recorded which). The sample was blood. CDR3: CASQLRSGANVLTF.